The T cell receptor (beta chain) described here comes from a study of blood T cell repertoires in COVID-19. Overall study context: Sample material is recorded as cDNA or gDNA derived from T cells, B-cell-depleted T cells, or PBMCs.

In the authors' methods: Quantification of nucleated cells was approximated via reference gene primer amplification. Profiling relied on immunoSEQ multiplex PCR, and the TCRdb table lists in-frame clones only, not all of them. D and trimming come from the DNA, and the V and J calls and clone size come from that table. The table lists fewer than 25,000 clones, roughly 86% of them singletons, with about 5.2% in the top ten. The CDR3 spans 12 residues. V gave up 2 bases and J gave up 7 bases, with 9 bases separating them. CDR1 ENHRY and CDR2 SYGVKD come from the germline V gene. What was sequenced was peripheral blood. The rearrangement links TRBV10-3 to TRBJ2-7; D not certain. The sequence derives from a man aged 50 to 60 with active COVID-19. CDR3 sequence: CAISENGPEQYF. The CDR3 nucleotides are TGTGCCATCAGTGAGAATGGGCCGGAGCAGTACTTC.